Listed below are T cell receptor beta chains from one sample, sequenced in a study of blood T cell repertoires in COVID-19. The assay was immunoSEQ multiplex PCR, and TCRdb's table has in-frame clones only and misses some. The data show about 180,000 clones, 80% seen once. Sequenced input: peripheral blood. The receptors stem from a man between 65 and 79 years old with active or convalescent COVID-19. The CDR3 runs from the conserved cysteine through the conserved F or W. A D gene is named only where the DNA matches it firmly. Some rows mark clone size as missing; the rest say once, few, many or name a class of expanded clone.

cdr3_nt cdr3_aa clone_size j_call d_call v_call
TGTGCCAGCAGCTTAGCTTCCGAGGATGAAAAACTGTTTTTT CASSLASEDEKLFF NA TRBJ1-4 NA TRBV11-1
TGTGCCAGCAGTCACAGTCTTTCCACAGATACGCAGTATTTT CASSHSLSTDTQYF NA TRBJ2-3 NA TRBV7-3
TGCAGTGCTAGTACAGGGAATGGCTACACCTTC CSASTGNGYTF NA TRBJ1-2 NA TRBV20-1
TGTGCCAGCAGGGGGACATTGGACGAGCAGTACTTC CASRGTLDEQYF NA TRBJ2-7 NA TRBV12-3/TRBV12-4
TGTGCCAGCAGCCCCAAAGTAGCGGGAGATATCAACGAGCAGTACTTC CASSPKVAGDINEQYF NA TRBJ2-7 TRBD2 TRBV27
TGTGCCAGCAGCAAAAGCGGGAGCTACGAGCAGTACTTC CASSKSGSYEQYF NA TRBJ2-7 TRBD2 TRBV3-1/TRBV3-2
TGCGCCAGCAGCCACCTAACAGGGTCCTATGGCTACACCTTC CASSHLTGSYGYTF NA TRBJ1-2 NA TRBV4-1
TGTGCCAGCAGCCAAGCAGGTGGAATAAACACCGGGGAGCTGTTTTTT CASSQAGGINTGELFF NA TRBJ2-2 NA TRBV4-2
TGTGCCAGCAGTGGCGGCAGGGGCTCTAACTATGGCTACACCTTC CASSGGRGSNYGYTF NA TRBJ1-2 NA TRBV2
TGCGCCAGCAGCTTGGCCTCAGGGGGCGCTCACAATGAGCAGTTCTTC CASSLASGGAHNEQFF once TRBJ2-1 TRBD1 TRBV5-1
TGTGCCACCAGCAGAGATCGGTCTTACGGGCAGCCCCAGCATTTT CATSRDRSYGQPQHF few TRBJ1-5 NA TRBV15
TGTGCCAGCAGCTTAGGAGTAGGACACGGAAACACCATATATTTT CASSLGVGHGNTIYF NA TRBJ1-3 NA TRBV7-2
TGTGCCAGCAGCTTGGGTATAGGGGGGACAGGGGGCACTGAAGCTTTCTTT CASSLGIGGTGGTEAFF NA TRBJ1-1 TRBD1 TRBV5-5
TGTGCCAGCAGCTTCGGGGGATTGGGGTACGAGCAGTACTTC CASSFGGLGYEQYF NA TRBJ2-7 NA TRBV7-2
TGTGCCAGCAGCTTGCCGGGGTACTCTGGAAACACCATATATTTT CASSLPGYSGNTIYF NA TRBJ1-3 NA TRBV5-4
TGCGCCAGCAGCTCCGGGACACTGATCTACGAGCAGTACTTC CASSSGTLIYEQYF NA TRBJ2-7 NA TRBV5-1
TGTGCCAGCAGTCCTATACTTGCAACTAATGAAAAACTGTTTTTT CASSPILATNEKLFF few TRBJ1-4 NA TRBV2
TGTGCCAGCAGTCCCCGGACAGGGGGAAATTCACCCCTCCACTTT CASSPRTGGNSPLHF NA TRBJ1-6 TRBD1 TRBV2
TGTGCCAGCAGTTTAGGGGGGGCCCGGGGGCTCGATTATGGCTACACCTTC CASSLGGARGLDYGYTF once TRBJ1-2 NA TRBV28
TGTGCCAGCTCACAACAGGGGGAAAACACCATATATTTT CASSQQGENTIYF NA TRBJ1-3 TRBD1 TRBV18
TGTGCCAGCGGCGCTTTAGCGGGAGAGGAAAATGAGCAGTTCTTC CASGALAGEENEQFF few TRBJ2-1 TRBD2 TRBV6-5
TGTGCCAGCAGCACCAGGGGGCAGCACTATGGCTACACCTTC CASSTRGQHYGYTF NA TRBJ1-2 TRBD1 TRBV5-8
TGTGCCAGCAGCTTAGCCAGAGAGACCCAGTACTTC CASSLARETQYF NA TRBJ2-5 NA TRBV7-8
TGTGCCAGCAGCTTGGAGGACAGATACGAGCAGTACTTC CASSLEDRYEQYF NA TRBJ2-7 NA TRBV5-4
TGCAGCGTTGGGGGGCTAAAGGCTGGCTACACCTTC CSVGGLKAGYTF few TRBJ1-2 NA TRBV29-1
TGTGCCAGCACCCAAGGGACTAGCGGGAGACATGAGCAGTTCTTC CASTQGTSGRHEQFF NA TRBJ2-1 TRBD2 TRBV6-5
TGTGCCAGCAGCTCGCGAACAGGGGACTATGGCTACACCTTC CASSSRTGDYGYTF once TRBJ1-2 TRBD1 TRBV13
TGTGCCAGCAGTTCCCAGGGGGCGGCGGATAATTCACCCCTCCACTTT CASSSQGAADNSPLHF NA TRBJ1-6 TRBD1 TRBV6-5
TGTGCCAGCGTCCGGGGGGACAATGAGCAGTTCTTC CASVRGDNEQFF few TRBJ2-1 TRBD2 TRBV7-9
TGTGCCAGCAGGAGCGGGACACCGACCACCGATACGCAGTATTTT CASRSGTPTTDTQYF NA TRBJ2-3 NA TRBV27
TGTGCCAGCAGCCCTAAGAGGGGGATTCCGCCCGATACGCAGTATTTT CASSPKRGIPPDTQYF once TRBJ2-3 NA TRBV7-9
TGTGCCAGTCGAGGCAGGGGTTTTTCCTACGAGCAGTACTTC CASRGRGFSYEQYF NA TRBJ2-7 NA TRBV6-5
TGTGCCTGGAGGATACAGGGCACGGATGGCTACACCTTC CAWRIQGTDGYTF NA TRBJ1-2 NA TRBV30
TGTGCCAGTACCCAGACTAGCGGAGGATATGCGACCCAGTACTTC CASTQTSGGYATQYF NA TRBJ2-5 TRBD2 TRBV19
TGTGCCAGCAGTGAAGGAGGGGGCTCCTACGAGCAGTACTTC CASSEGGGSYEQYF many TRBJ2-7 NA TRBV6-1
TGTGCCAGCAGCCTATCGTGGGGCCCTCAGCCCCAGCATTTT CASSLSWGPQPQHF NA TRBJ1-5 NA TRBV7-2
TGTGCCAGCAGTTACGGACAGGGTGGGGGGAACACTGAAGCTTTCTTT CASSYGQGGGNTEAFF NA TRBJ1-1 TRBD1 TRBV6-5
TGCGCCAGCAGCCTATCTGGGCAGACCCAAGAGACCCAGTACTTC CASSLSGQTQETQYF NA TRBJ2-5 NA TRBV5-1
TGTGCCAGCAGCCTCGCGGGGGCTTACGAGCAGTACTTC CASSLAGAYEQYF NA TRBJ2-7 NA TRBV13
TGTGCCAGCAGTTACAGTACAGGGGGGAGCACCGGGGAGCTGTTTTTT CASSYSTGGSTGELFF NA TRBJ2-2 TRBD1 TRBV6-2/TRBV6-3
TGTGCCAGCAGTTACGACAGATTCAATCAGCCCCAGCATTTT CASSYDRFNQPQHF NA TRBJ1-5 NA TRBV6-5
TGTGCCAGCAGTCACAGGGATTCACCCCTCCACTTT CASSHRDSPLHF few TRBJ1-6 NA TRBV12-3/TRBV12-4
TGTGCCAGTAGTATCGAACAGGGCTACGGGGCCAACGTCCTGACTTTC CASSIEQGYGANVLTF NA TRBJ2-6 NA TRBV19
TGTGCCAGCAGCTTTGGACTAGCGGGAGAGACCCAGTACTTC CASSFGLAGETQYF NA TRBJ2-5 TRBD2 TRBV7-2
TGTGCCAGCAGCCCAGACAGGATCGGATCCACTGAAGCTTTCTTT CASSPDRIGSTEAFF NA TRBJ1-1 NA TRBV7-6
TGTGCCAGTAGTATGCTCGAGCGGGGAGCCCAGCATTTT CASSMLERGAQHF few TRBJ1-5 NA TRBV19
TGTGCCAGCAGCTTAGAAAGGACACATCCGTACGAGCAGTACTTC CASSLERTHPYEQYF NA TRBJ2-7 NA TRBV11-2
TGTGCCAGCTCACCCGCCGGGACCTCGCGGCGGGGAGATACGCAGTATTTT CASSPAGTSRRGDTQYF NA TRBJ2-3 NA TRBV18
TGTGCCAGCAGTCCTGCGATGGAGACCCAGTACTTC CASSPAMETQYF NA TRBJ2-5 NA TRBV12-3/TRBV12-4
TGCGCCAGCAGTGACGGACATAACACCGGGGAGCTGTTTTTT CASSDGHNTGELFF few TRBJ2-2 NA TRBV10-1
TGCGCCAGCAGCTTGGGGGACAACCAAGAGACCCAGTACTTC CASSLGDNQETQYF NA TRBJ2-5 NA TRBV5-1
TGTGCCAGCAGCTTAGGTAGCGGCTCGGCGAATACGCAGTATTTT CASSLGSGSANTQYF NA TRBJ2-3 NA TRBV7-2
TGTGCCAGCAGTGCATGGGAACCTCGGGAGTCTGGGACAGATACGCAGTATTTT CASSAWEPRESGTDTQYF NA TRBJ2-3 NA TRBV6-1
TGTGCCAGCAGCTTAGAGAGACTAGCAGGCACAGATACGCAGTATTTT CASSLERLAGTDTQYF NA TRBJ2-3 TRBD2 TRBV11-2
TGTGCCTGGAGTTCGGGACTGTCAAAGTACGAGCAGTACTTC CAWSSGLSKYEQYF NA TRBJ2-7 NA TRBV30
TGTGCCAGCAGCCCGACAGGGGGCGTTCAGCCCCAGCATTTT CASSPTGGVQPQHF NA TRBJ1-5 TRBD1 TRBV6-5